Listed here are 26 T cell receptor beta chains from one sample, sequenced in a study of regulatory T cells in long-lasting Graves disease. Indicated time point: newly diagnosed GD, antithyroid drugs for less than 3 months. Making the TCR library involved RNA that had been extracted from PBMCs. Assembly of TCR beta libraries relied on iRepertoire HTBI primers together with Arm-PCR of CDR3 regions. Via MiXCR, TCRdb re-called the multiplex PCR reads, giving one row per CDR3 protein. There are about 220,000 distinct CDR3 sequences in the sample; approximately 18% occur only once, and about 11% lies in the top ten. The sample was also linked to a second study, of T cells in Graves' hyperthyroidism and ophthalmopathy.

The sequencing here drew on peripheral blood mononuclear cells (PBMCs), taken at new diagnosis, from a patient treated with antithyroid drugs. These receptors originate from a woman in her thirties with Graves disease.

This chain uses TRBV5-4 with TRBJ2-1; D gene unclear. Trimming took off 4 bases at V and 4 bases at J, with 9 bases between the two ends. Germline loops: CDR1 SGHNT, CDR2 YYREEE (reference sequence). The CDR3 covers 13 residues. CDR3 coding DNA: TGTGCCAGCAGCACACAAAGATACAATGAGCAGTTCTTC. Protein: CASSTQRYNEQFF.

The table lists this clonotype with many counts. The J gene is TRBJ2-1, the V gene TRBV6-1; TRBD2 agrees at 13 bases. The CDR3 sequence is 17 residues long. The germline CDR1 and CDR2 sequences are MNHNS and SASEGT. The junction had 10 bases not matched to a gene; V was cut back by 7 bases and J by 4 bases. The CDR3: CASTPGLAGWGYNEQFF. The CDR3, as DNA: TGTGCCAGCACCCCGGGACTAGCGGGGTGGGGTTACAATGAGCAGTTCTTC.

Many counts were recorded for this clonotype. This chain uses TRBV11-2 with TRBJ1-3; D unclear. The CDR3 covers 12 residues. Per germline, CDR1 SGHAT and CDR2 FQNNGV. Trimming pared 1 base from V and 8 bases from J, leaving 6 bases between. The CDR3 sequence is CASSLGGDTIYF. In nucleotides, the CDR3 is TGTGCCAGCAGCTTAGGCGGAGACACCATATATTTT.

This clonotype was counted at least ten times. V is TRBV27 and J is TRBJ1-1; a possible D gene is TRBD1 (5 bases). With 3 bases removed from V and 6 bases from J, the gap between germline ends came to 8 bases. Germline V CDR1 and CDR2: MNHEY, SMNVEV (reference sequence). The CDR3 is 12 residues long. CDR3 loop: CASSLRGAEAFF. For the CDR3, the DNA is TGTGCCAGCAGTTTGAGGGGCGCTGAAGCTTTCTTT.

Regarding this clonotype: This likely came from a read error, as a far larger clone is one base away. V is TRBV6-2 or TRBV6-3 and J is TRBJ1-2, with TRBD1 matching over 7 bases. With V trimmed by 7 bases and J by 4 bases, 6 bases remained unmatched. The CDR3 has 13 amino acids. CDR1 MNHEY and CDR2 SVGEGT come from the germline V gene. The CDR3 DNA follows: TGTGCCAGCATGCTGGACAGGAGCTATGGCTACACCTTC. Residues: CASMLDRSYGYTF.

On this clonotype: A read error likely explains this, since a far larger clone differs by one base. CDR3 in DNA: TGTGCCAGCAGCTTCGGAGCGATTAGCACAGCTACGCAGTATTTT. It specifies CASSFGAISTATQYF. The V and J genes are TRBV11-2 and TRBJ2-1; D remains ambiguous. The J call may be faulty, since TRBJ2-3 better matches the DNA end. CDR1 SGHAT and CDR2 FQNNGV come from the germline V gene. CDR3 length: 15 amino acids.

The J gene is TRBJ1-5, the V gene TRBV19; TRBD1 matches at 8 bases. The CDR3 totals 16 residues. Germline lookup yields CDR1 LNHDA and CDR2 SQIVND (reference sequence). V was pared by 5 bases and J by 3 bases, with 9 bases of the junction left unmatched. CDR3 bases: TGTGCCAGTAGTCCCCCGACAGGGGACCTCAATCAGCCCCAGCATTTT. Translating it yields CASSPPTGDLNQPQHF. The complete variable domain, with remaining parts taken from reference TRBV19 and TRBJ1-5, reads DGGITQSPKYLFRKEGQNVTLSCEQNLNHDAMYWYRQDPGQGLRLIYYSQIVNDFQKGDIAEGYSVSREKKESFPLTVTSAQKNPTAFYLCASSPPTGDLNQPQHFGDGTRLSIL.

This clonotype has at least ten counts. The chain combines TRBV7-3 with TRBJ2-1, with TRBD2 matching 9 bases. Germline CDR1 and CDR2: SGHTA and FQGTGA. Germline trimming cut 11 bases from V and 4 bases from J; bases unmatched to any gene: 9. The CDR3 has 14 residues. CDR3 in amino acids: CASSVAGAYNEQFF. DNA of the CDR3: TGTGCCTCCTCAGTAGCGGGGGCTTACAATGAGCAGTTCTTC.

The CDR3 reads CASREIRLAGAGELFF. In nucleotides, the CDR3 is TGTGCCAGCAGAGAGATTCGACTAGCGGGAGCCGGGGAGCTGTTTTTT. The chain uses TRBV12-3 or TRBV12-4 and TRBJ2-2; 12 positions agree with TRBD2. After removal of 6 bases from V and 6 bases from J, the junction contained 8 bases not matched to a gene. The CDR3 covers 16 residues.

This clonotype was recorded at least ten times. V gene TRBV20-1 combines with J gene TRBJ2-7; maybe TRBD1 (6 bases). Trimming cost V 5 bases and J 2 bases, with 10 bases left between them. The germline gives CDR1 DFQATT, CDR2 SNEGSKA (reference sequence). The CDR3 covers 12 residues. The CDR3 DNA follows: TGCAGTGCTTCACAGGGCCCCTACGAGCAGTACTTC. This encodes CSASQGPYEQYF.

In its sample, this clonotype was seen many times. The J gene is TRBJ2-3, the V gene TRBV27; 14 nucleotides align to TRBD2. Trimming cost V 6 bases and J 6 bases; bases outside gene matches: 5. In germline, CDR1 is MNHEY, CDR2 SMNVEV (reference sequence). This CDR3 has 15 amino acids. CDR3 DNA: TGTGCCAGCAGCCGACTAGCGGGAGGGATGGATACGCAGTATTTT. Translating it yields CASSRLAGGMDTQYF.

This chain joins TRBV11-2 and TRBJ1-1; 8 bases match TRBD1. V lost 4 bases to trimming and J lost 6 bases; unmatched junction nucleotides: 4. CDR1 and CDR2 (germline): SGHAT, FQNNGV. The CDR3 is made up of 13 amino acids. CDR3 region: CASSSTQGAEAFF. The CDR3 DNA reads as TGTGCCAGCAGCTCCACACAGGGGGCTGAAGCTTTCTTT.

This chain connects TRBV7-9 to TRBJ2-1, with D tentatively TRBD2 (6 bases). The CDR3 spans 15 residues. V was shortened by 6 bases and J by 5 bases, with 17 bases between the two germline ends. Germline values: CDR1 SEHNR, CDR2 FQNEAQ (reference sequence). This CDR3 reads CASRPNVGGNNEQFF. CDR3 nucleotides: TGTGCCAGCAGACCCAATGTCGGGGGAAACAATGAGCAGTTCTTC. The full variable domain, with the rest looked up from reference TRBV7-9 and TRBJ2-1, is DTGVSQNPRHKITKRGQNVTFRCDPISEHNRLYWYRQTLGQGPEFLTYFQNEAQLEKSRLLSDRFSAERPKGSFSTLEIQRTEQGDSAMYLCASRPNVGGNNEQFFGPGTRLTVL.

This clonotype has more than one count but fewer than ten. A single base is all that separates this from a far larger clone, so a read error is likely. This sequence joins TRBV11-2 and TRBJ2-1; unclear D gene. CDR3 length: 13 amino acids. Germline CDR1 and CDR2: SGHAT and FQNNGV. CDR3 DNA sequence: TGTGCCGGCAGTTTTGAGGCCTTGAAGGAGCAGTTCTTC. Amino acids: CAGSFEALKEQFF. The full variable domain, in which reference TRBV11-2 and TRBJ2-1 provide the parts outside the CDR3, is EAGVAQSPRYKIIEKRQSVAFWCNPISGHATLYWYQQILGQGPKLLIQFQNNGVVDDSQLPKDRFSAERLKGVDSTLKIQPAKLEDSAVYLCAGSFEALKEQFFGPGTRLTVL.

This sequence joins TRBV7-9 and TRBJ2-5, with a tentative D call TRBD1 (6 bases). There are 16 residues in the CDR3. Trimming cost V 1 base and J 0 bases, with 12 bases left between them. Germline CDR1 and CDR2: SEHNR and FQNEAQ (reference sequence). CDR3 region: CASSLGRGVYQETQYF. CDR3 nucleotide sequence: TGTGCCAGCAGCTTAGGCAGGGGCGTTTACCAAGAGACCCAGTACTTC.

The chain joins TRBV28 to TRBJ2-5; the D gene could be TRBD1 or TRBD2 (5 bases each). Trimming removed 5 bases from V and 11 bases from J, with 12 bases in between. Germline CDR1 is MDHEN and CDR2 is SYDVKM. The CDR3 sequence is 11 residues long. DNA of the CDR3: TGTGCCAGCAGTCCGGGACCGTCTCAGTACTTC. It codes for CASSPGPSQYF.

In this sample, this clonotype turned up many times. The chain joins TRBV28 to TRBJ1-4; D might be TRBD1 (5 bases). This CDR3 comprises 14 residues. The ends were cut back, 3 bases at V and 6 bases at J, with 11 bases in the middle. Per germline, CDR1 MDHEN and CDR2 SYDVKM. CDR3 protein: CASSFQGRDEKLFF. The CDR3 nucleotides read TGTGCCAGCAGTTTTCAAGGCAGGGATGAAAAACTGTTTTTT.

This clonotype has at least ten counts. The chain carries TRBV11-2 and TRBJ2-1, with 12 bases lining up with TRBD2. Germline trimming cut 0 bases from V and 10 bases from J; bases unmatched to any gene: 7. The CDR3 runs 16 residues. The germline CDR1 and CDR2 sequences are SGHAT and FQNNGV. The CDR3 sequence is CASSLDQRLAGDEQFF. The CDR3 nucleotides are TGTGCCAGCAGCTTAGATCAGCGACTAGCGGGAGACGAGCAGTTCTTC.

The sample holds many counts of this clonotype. J is TRBJ2-7 and V is TRBV11-2; D not resolved. Per the germline V gene, CDR1 is SGHAT and CDR2 is FQNNGV. Trimming left V 3 bases short and J 2 bases short, with 11 bases between. The CDR3 is 14 amino acids. This chain's CDR3 is CASSLYPRPYEQYF. The CDR3, as DNA: TGTGCCAGCAGCTTGTACCCTCGGCCCTACGAGCAGTACTTC.

This clonotype was recorded at least ten times. V usage is TRBV27 and J usage is TRBJ2-7; D tentatively reads TRBD1 or TRBD2 (5 bases each). The length of the CDR3 is 15 residues. Trimming removed 3 bases from V and 2 bases from J, with 14 bases in between. CDR1 is MNHEY, CDR2 SMNVEV, per germline (reference sequence). CDR3 bases: TGTGCCAGCAGTTTCTTCTTGGGACGTCCCTACGAGCAGTACTTC. This gives the protein CASSFFLGRPYEQYF.

This clonotype was seen many times. The gene calls are TRBV19 and TRBJ1-2; the match to TRBD1 covers 9 bases. J gave up 3 bases and V 4 bases, and 12 bases lay outside the gene matches. Per the germline V gene, CDR1 is LNHDA and CDR2 is SQIVND (reference sequence). The CDR3 runs to 17 residues. The CDR3 spells CASSTTGTGRSHYGYTF. In DNA form, the CDR3 reads TGTGCCAGTAGTACGACCGGGACAGGGAGGTCTCACTATGGCTACACCTTC.

This clonotype came up many times. The chain couples TRBV27 to TRBJ1-6; no firm D call. CDR1 is MNHEY, CDR2 SMNVEV, per germline (reference sequence). V was pared by 3 bases and J by 2 bases, with 2 bases between. CDR3 length equals 13 residues. In DNA, the CDR3 is TGTGCCAGCAGTTTCACCTATAATTCACCCCTCCACTTT. It specifies CASSFTYNSPLHF.

Concerning this clonotype: A read error may account for a junction end that differs from germline. This rearrangement joins TRBV10-2 to TRBJ1-2; the D gene is possibly TRBD1 (5 bases). Germline V gene sequence: CDR1 WSHSY, CDR2 SAAADI. The CDR3 is made up of 13 amino acids. The CDR3 bases are TGTGCCAGCAGTACCCTGACAGAAGGGGGCTACACCTTC. Protein: CASSTLTEGGYTF.

This clonotype has ten or more counts. An end of the junction does not agree with germline; a read error may underlie this. J is TRBJ2-5 and V is TRBV7-7, with a tentative D call TRBD2 (6 bases). This CDR3 region has 13 residues. CDR1 and CDR2 (germline): SSHAT, FNYEAQ (reference sequence). The CDR3 DNA reads TGTGCTAGCAGCCCGGGACTCCTGGAGACCCAGTACTTC. It is translated as CASSPGLLETQYF.

The table lists this clonotype with many counts. The chain joins TRBV5-6 to TRBJ1-6; 12 bases agree with TRBD1. Germline V gene lookup returns CDR1 SGHDT and CDR2 YYEEEE. J lost 7 bases, V lost 4 bases, and 3 bases had no gene match. The CDR3 contains 15 residues. CDR3 sequence: CASSGDRGRNSPLHF. The DNA for the CDR3 is TGTGCCAGCAGCGGGGACAGGGGGCGGAATTCACCCCTCCACTTT.

This clonotype was detected ten times or more. Sequence at one end of the junction differs from germline and may be a read error. The genes are TRBV20-1 and TRBJ1-1, with no clear D. The CDR3 is 11 amino acids. Germline CDR1 reads DFQATT; CDR2 reads SNEGSKA (reference sequence). CDR3 sequence reads: CSAPPNAEAFF. DNA for the CDR3: TGCAGTGCCCCGCCGAACGCTGAAGCTTTCTTT.